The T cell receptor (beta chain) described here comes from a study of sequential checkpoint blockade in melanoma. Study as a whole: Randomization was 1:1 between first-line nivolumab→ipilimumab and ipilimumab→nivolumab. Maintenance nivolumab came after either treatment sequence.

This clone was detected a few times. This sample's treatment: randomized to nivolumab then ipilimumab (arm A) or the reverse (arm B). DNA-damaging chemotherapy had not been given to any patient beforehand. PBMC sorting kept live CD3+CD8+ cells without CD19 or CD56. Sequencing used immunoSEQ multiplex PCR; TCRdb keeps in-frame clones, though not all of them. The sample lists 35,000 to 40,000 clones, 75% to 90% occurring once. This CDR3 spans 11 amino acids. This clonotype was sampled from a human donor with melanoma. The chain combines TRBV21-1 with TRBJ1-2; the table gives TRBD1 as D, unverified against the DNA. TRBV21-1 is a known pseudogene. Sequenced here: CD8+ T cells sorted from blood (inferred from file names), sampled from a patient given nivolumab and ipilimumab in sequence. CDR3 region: CASRDRGPYTF. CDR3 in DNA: TGTGCCAGCAGAGACAGGGGGCCCTACACCTTC.